Shown below are 14 T cell receptor beta chains from a single sample sequenced in a study of T-cell reconstitution after alpha-beta-depleted transplantation in children. Library preparation (for TCRbeta) was performed with unique molecular identifiers. From the PCR reads, TCRdb called clonotypes with MiXCR, one entry per CDR3 protein. Altogether hundreds of thousands of distinct CDR3 sequences are present, around a sixth being singletons, with the ten largest covering approximately 1%. The specimen was PBMCs from the stem cell graft donor, collected from the stem cell graft. The receptors were sampled from a human donor who donated a stem cell graft to a child with acute myeloid leukemia.

V gene TRBV7-2 combines with J gene TRBJ2-5; 13 bases fit TRBD2. Unmatched junction bases numbered 4, after V lost 5 bases and J lost 4 bases. Germline CDR1 reads SGHTA; CDR2 reads FQGNSA. This CDR3 has 15 residues. The chain's CDR3 is CASSATSGGGETQYF. CDR3 bases: TGTGCCAGCAGCGCTACTAGCGGGGGGGGAGAGACCCAGTACTTC.

The chain couples TRBV20-1 to TRBJ2-5; tentatively, D is TRBD1 or TRBD2 (6 bases each). Germline V gives CDR1 DFQATT, CDR2 SNEGSKA (reference sequence). The CDR3 has 17 amino acids. For the CDR3, the DNA is TGCTGCGCTAGAGCTTATTTAACAGGGACTTCCCAAGAGACCCAGTACTTC. Protein sequence: CCARAYLTGTSQETQYF.

This clonotype was recorded a few times. The chain couples TRBV6-5 to TRBJ1-4, with D hard to call. The CDR3 loop spans 14 amino acids. V was trimmed by 3 bases and J by 5 bases, leaving 10 bases between them. Germline V gives CDR1 MNHEY, CDR2 SVGAGI. CDR3 DNA: TGTGCCAGCAGTTATGGAGGGAACAATGAAAAACTGTTTTTT. Residues: CASSYGGNNEKLFF.

The genes are TRBV9 and TRBJ2-2; D unresolved. There are 15 residues in the CDR3. The germline V gene has CDR1 SGDLS and CDR2 YYNGEE. The V gene lost 3 bases and the J gene lost 0 bases, with 9 bases spanning the gap. CDR3: CASSASISNTGELFF. CDR3 bases: TGTGCCAGCAGCGCCAGCATCTCGAACACCGGGGAGCTGTTTTTT. Looking up the rest from reference TRBV9 and TRBJ2-2 gives the full variable domain: DSGVTQTPKHLITATGQRVTLRCSPRSGDLSVYWYQQSLDQGLQFLIQYYNGEERAKGNILERFSAQQFPDLHSELNLSSLELGDSALYFCASSASISNTGELFFGEGSRLTVL.

This clonotype has at least ten counts. This chain connects TRBV13 to TRBJ2-5; possibly TRBD1 for D (5 bases). Germline values: CDR1 PRHDT, CDR2 FYEKMQ (reference sequence). CDR3 length: 14 residues. V lost 5 bases, J lost 0 bases, and 10 bases lay in between. The CDR3 DNA reads as TGTGCCAGCAGCCCACAGGAGCACCAAGAGACCCAGTACTTC. The encoded protein is CASSPQEHQETQYF.

The chain uses TRBV24-1 and TRBJ2-5; D unclear. The germline gives CDR1 KGHDR, CDR2 SFDVKD. Trimming took 1 base from V and 5 from J, leaving 10 bases between them. This CDR3 has 14 amino acids. The chain's CDR3 is CATSDFGGVETQYF. The CDR3 DNA sequence: TGTGCCACCAGTGATTTTGGCGGCGTCGAGACCCAGTACTTC.

This clonotype was seen many times. The CDR3 DNA is TGTGCCAGCAGTTGGGACAGCGCGAACACCGGGGAGCTGTTTTTT. Protein product: CASSWDSANTGELFF. This chain uses TRBV7-2 with TRBJ2-2; 7 bases map to TRBD1. Germline CDR1 reads SGHTA; CDR2 reads FQGNSA. The CDR3 is 15 residues long. Unmatched junction bases numbered 4, after V lost 6 bases and J lost 0 bases. Combining the CDR3 with reference TRBV7-2 and TRBJ2-2 gives the whole variable domain GAGVSQSPSNKVTEKGKDVELRCDPISGHTALYWYRQSLGQGLEFLIYFQGNSAPDKSGLPSDRFSAERTGGSVSTLTIQRTQQEDSAVYLCASSWDSANTGELFFGEGSRLTVL.

This clonotype appeared many times. The chain has TRBV20-1 and TRBJ1-5, with no clear D. The CDR3 runs to 14 residues. Per the germline V gene, CDR1 is DFQATT and CDR2 is SNEGSKA (reference sequence). The germline V and J ends were trimmed by 1 base and 7 bases, with 14 bases remaining between them. The CDR3 sequence is CSARGGRVQQPQHF. CDR3 in DNA: TGCAGTGCTAGAGGTGGTAGGGTCCAGCAGCCCCAGCATTTT.

This clonotype was detected ten times or more. The rearrangement links TRBV29-1 to TRBJ1-4, with a tentative D call TRBD1 (5 bases). The length of the CDR3 is 13 residues. The V gene lost 6 bases and the J gene lost 8 bases, with 16 bases spanning the gap. Germline-derived CDR1 and CDR2 are SQVTM and ANQGSEA. Written as DNA, the CDR3 is TGCAGCGTAAGGACGAGCCAGGGAGAAAAACTGTTTTTT. This sequence encodes CSVRTSQGEKLFF.

As to this clonotype: A much larger clone differs from this one at a single base, so this may be a read error. The CDR3, as DNA: TGTGCCAGCAGCTTCGCGTTGGGGAATGGCTACAATGAGCAGTTCTTC. Residues: CASSFALGNGYNEQFF. This chain connects TRBV7-6 to TRBJ2-1; D is undetermined. The CDR3 extends over 16 amino acids. Germline CDR1 reads SGHVS; CDR2 reads FNYEAQ. Trimming took 3 bases from V and 3 from J, leaving 15 bases between them. Together with reference TRBV7-6 and TRBJ2-1, the CDR3 gives the full variable domain: GAGVSQSPRYKVTKRGQDVALRCDPISGHVSLYWYRQALGQGPEFLTYFNYEAQQDKSGLPNDRFSAERPEGSISTLTIQRTEQRDSAMYRCASSFALGNGYNEQFFGPGTRLTVL.

The chain carries TRBV20-1 and TRBJ2-5; D unclear. This CDR3 is 14 amino acids long. CDR1 DFQATT and CDR2 SNEGSKA come from the germline V gene (reference sequence). V dropped 3 bases and J dropped 1 base, with 12 bases sitting between them. CDR3 region: CSASVESSQETQYF. In DNA, the CDR3 is TGCAGTGCTAGCGTGGAGTCGAGCCAAGAGACCCAGTACTTC.

V is TRBV5-1 and J is TRBJ2-3; D unclear. Trimming took 3 bases from V and 8 from J, leaving 13 bases between them. This CDR3 spans 13 amino acids. Germline-derived CDR1 and CDR2 are SGHRS and YFSETQ. The CDR3 loop is CASSSSDGVTQYF. CDR3 nucleotide sequence: TGCGCCAGCAGCTCATCGGACGGAGTTACGCAGTATTTT. Full variable domain (missing parts from reference TRBV5-1 and TRBJ2-3): KAGVTQTPRYLIKTRGQQVTLSCSPISGHRSVSWYQQTPGQGLQFLFEYFSETQRNKGNFPGRFSGRQFSNSRSEMNVSTLELGDSALYLCASSSSDGVTQYFGPGTRLTVL.

The rearrangement links TRBV12-3 or TRBV12-4 to TRBJ1-1; D gene uncertain. Trimming removed 6 bases from V and 10 bases from J, with 15 bases in between. CDR3 length: 12 amino acids. The CDR3: CASSPLISIAFF. CDR3 DNA: TGTGCCAGCAGCCCCCTGATCTCGATAGCTTTCTTT.

The genes are TRBV28 and TRBJ2-1; maybe TRBD1 (6 bases). CDR1 MDHEN and CDR2 SYDVKM come from the germline V gene. Trimming took off 3 bases at V and 4 bases at J, with 16 bases between the two ends. The CDR3 totals 16 residues. CDR3 nucleotide sequence: TGTGCCAGCAGTTTGTTCAGGGGCGGCCATTACAATGAGCAGTTCTTC. Translation: CASSLFRGGHYNEQFF.